This TCR beta chain is drawn from a study of CD8+ T cells in alopecia areata. Overall study context: Affected scalp percentage set treated patients' severity scores.

J was trimmed by 8 bases and V by 0 bases; bases with no gene match: 6. Germline CDR1 SGHRS, CDR2 YFSETQ. The CDR3 has 16 amino acids. Study conclusions and caveats: Higher clonality and more expanded CD8+ clones appeared in lesional than normal scalp.

Regarding treatment: oral pan-JAK inhibitor, 5-10 mg twice daily. After isolation, RNA underwent reverse transcription to generate cDNA as the sequencing template. Libraries were prepared by immunoSEQ multiplex PCR; TCRdb keeps only in-frame clonotypes and omits some of them. The data hold 100,000 or so clones, with about three fifths observed a single time. This clone came up once. Antigen unknown. The V gene is TRBV5-1, the J gene TRBJ2-1, with 12 bases matching TRBD2. This specimen consisted of CD8+ T cells sorted from blood, obtained at approximately week 56, from a patient treated with tofacitinib. This sequence originates from a human donor with alopecia areata. CDR3 in DNA: TGCGCCAGCAGCTTGGTAGGACTAGCGGGGTATGATGAGCAGTTCTTC. Its protein is CASSLVGLAGYDEQFF.